This passage covers 18 T cell receptor beta chains from one sample sequenced in a study of T-cell memory formation after mild COVID-19. TCRdb called the 5' RACE reads again in MiXCR, with one record for every CDR3 protein. The profile shows 150,000 to 200,000 distinct CDR3 sequences, approximately 10% of them singletons. Sample: PBMCs or a T cell subset sorted from them (not recorded which). Every receptor here comes from a man between 18 and 35 years old who had mild COVID-19 (a few samples of this study predate the infection). Cell type and time point are not known.

This clonotype was seen a handful of times. This rearrangement joins TRBV7-2 to TRBJ2-5, with 11 bases aligning to TRBD2. The length of the CDR3 is 16 residues. V lost 1 base, J lost 3 bases, and 4 bases stayed unmatched. Germline V gives CDR1 SGHTA, CDR2 FQGNSA. CDR3 in DNA: TGTGCCAGCAGCTTAGGTCTAGCGGGGGGCGAAGAGACCCAGTACTTC. Its translation: CASSLGLAGGEETQYF.

This clonotype showed up just a few times. V usage is TRBV9 and J usage is TRBJ2-1, with a tentative D call TRBD1 (6 bases). Germline V gene sequence: CDR1 SGDLS, CDR2 YYNGEE. The CDR3 is 16 residues long. V dropped 3 bases and J dropped 3 bases, with 16 bases sitting between them. Here the CDR3 reads CASSEGVRGGYNEQFF. In DNA form, the CDR3 reads TGTGCCAGCAGCGAGGGAGTTAGAGGGGGCTACAATGAGCAGTTCTTC. Based on the CDR3 plus reference TRBV9 and TRBJ2-1, the full variable domain is DSGVTQTPKHLITATGQRVTLRCSPRSGDLSVYWYQQSLDQGLQFLIQYYNGEERAKGNILERFSAQQFPDLHSELNLSSLELGDSALYFCASSEGVRGGYNEQFFGPGTRLTVL.

A few counts support this clonotype. The J gene is TRBJ1-1, the V gene TRBV2; D perhaps matches TRBD1 (5 bases). This CDR3 has 13 residues. Looked up from germline, CDR1 is SNHLY and CDR2 is FYNNEI. The ends were cut back, 8 bases at V and 0 bases at J, with 10 bases in the middle. The CDR3 sequence: CASPTGMNTEAFF. The CDR3 bases are TGTGCCAGCCCAACAGGCATGAACACTGAAGCTTTCTTT.

The DNA of the CDR3 is TGTGCCAGCAGCTTAGATCTGGGGGCCTATGGCTACACCTTC. It codes for CASSLDLGAYGYTF. The chain is built from TRBV7-2 and TRBJ1-2; TRBD1 might be the D (6 bases). This CDR3 is 14 amino acids long. Germline CDR1 is SGHTA and CDR2 is FQGNSA. V was pared by 1 base and J by 4 bases, with 10 bases between.

This clonotype was observed at least ten times. V gene TRBV20-1 combines with J gene TRBJ2-7; D perhaps matches TRBD1 (6 bases). With 5 bases removed from V and 2 bases from J, the gap between germline ends came to 13 bases. The CDR3 consists of 13 residues. Germline CDR1 and CDR2: DFQATT and SNEGSKA (reference sequence). CDR3 bases: TGCAGTGCTCGAACCGGGACAACCTACGAGCAGTACTTC. Its protein product is CSARTGTTYEQYF.

This clonotype came up many times. The chain recombines TRBV11-3 with TRBJ1-1; possibly TRBD1 for D (6 bases). This CDR3 has 12 residues. V lost 5 bases and J lost 5, with 9 bases in between. Germline V gene sequence: CDR1 SGHNT, CDR2 YENEEA. CDR3 residues: CASSPGATEAFF. The CDR3 nucleotides are TGTGCCAGCAGCCCGGGGGCTACTGAAGCTTTCTTT.

The gene calls are TRBV11-2 and TRBJ2-3; 8 bases fit TRBD1. The V gene's germline CDR1 is SGHAT and CDR2 FQNNGV. The CDR3 extends over 17 amino acids. The junction had 14 bases not matched to a gene; V was cut back by 4 bases and J by 5 bases. The CDR3 bases are TGTGCCAGCAGCTCCCGGGTCGGACAGGGATTCAAAGATACGCAGTATTTT. Translating gives CASSSRVGQGFKDTQYF.

V usage is TRBV10-3 and J usage is TRBJ2-7, with D perhaps TRBD1 or TRBD2 (5 bases each). The CDR3 has 15 amino acids. Germline V gene sequence: CDR1 ENHRY, CDR2 SYGVKD. V was clipped by 8 bases and J by 0 bases, with 17 bases between them. CDR3 bases: TGTGCCATCTCCCCGGGACCCCGAAACTCCTACGAGCAGTACGTC. It encodes CAISPGPRNSYEQYV.

This clonotype has more than one count but fewer than ten. The chain carries TRBV4-3 and TRBJ1-2; D is perhaps TRBD1 (5 bases). Looked up from germline, CDR1 is LGHNA and CDR2 is YSLEER. Trimming removed 1 base from V and 8 bases from J, with 17 bases in between. This CDR3 spans 15 amino acids. The CDR3 sequence is CASSQGLLQEGGYTF. In DNA form, the CDR3 reads TGCGCCAGCAGCCAAGGGCTTTTACAGGAGGGAGGCTACACCTTC.

The chain couples TRBV20-1 to TRBJ2-2, with D hard to call. The CDR3 covers 12 residues. V lost 7 bases and J lost 6, with 12 bases in between. Germline CDR1 and CDR2: DFQATT and SNEGSKA (reference sequence). CDR3 DNA sequence: TGCAGTGTACAGAGAAACGCCGGGGAGCTGTTTTTT. The encoded protein is CSVQRNAGELFF.

This clonotype was recorded a few times. J is TRBJ2-1 and V is TRBV7-3, with D unclear. The germline V gene encodes CDR1 SGHTA and CDR2 FQGTGA. The CDR3 covers 15 residues. Trimming removed 2 bases from V and 0 bases from J, with 8 bases in between. The DNA for the CDR3 is TGTGCCAGCAGCTTAGATAATCCCTCCTACAATGAGCAGTTCTTC. Amino acids: CASSLDNPSYNEQFF.

This clonotype was observed a handful of times. The rearrangement joins TRBV5-1 to TRBJ1-6, with TRBD1 matching over 9 bases. V shed 2 bases, J shed 8 bases, and the junction held 2 bases outside the gene matches. The CDR3 has 14 residues. CDR1 SGHRS and CDR2 YFSETQ come from the germline V gene. The CDR3 DNA reads TGCGCCAGCAGCTTAGGGACAGGGCATTCACCCCTCCACTTT. It yields the protein CASSLGTGHSPLHF.

The chain joins TRBV5-4 to TRBJ2-3; D gene ambiguous. The CDR3 loop spans 15 amino acids. V lost 0 bases to trimming and J lost 0 bases, with 8 bases between them. Germline V gives CDR1 SGHNT, CDR2 YYREEE (reference sequence). The CDR3 here is CASSLAPSSTDTQYF. The DNA for the CDR3 is TGTGCCAGCAGCTTGGCTCCATCTAGCACAGATACGCAGTATTTT.

This clonotype was seen a few times. The chain couples TRBV12-3 or TRBV12-4 to TRBJ2-3; 7 positions match TRBD1. This CDR3 spans 14 amino acids. After removal of 6 bases from V and 4 bases from J, the junction contained 7 bases not matched to a gene. CDR3 bases: TGTGCCAGCAGGAACAGGGGAGTGGCAGATACGCAGTATTTT. Translation gives CASRNRGVADTQYF.

In this sample, this clonotype turned up a few times. The chain uses TRBV20-1 and TRBJ2-7; possibly TRBD2 for D (6 bases). From germline, CDR1 is DFQATT and CDR2 SNEGSKA (reference sequence). The CDR3 consists of 12 residues. Trimming left V 6 bases short and J 7 bases short, with 16 bases between. The CDR3 loop reads CSAHGGGGEQYF. In nucleotides, the CDR3 is TGCAGTGCCCACGGGGGAGGAGGGGAGCAGTACTTC.

This clonotype was detected many times. V gene TRBV6-5 combines with J gene TRBJ1-4; unclear D gene. The CDR3 is made up of 14 amino acids. In germline, CDR1 is MNHEY, CDR2 SVGAGI. V was pared by 5 bases and J by 7 bases, with 14 bases between. CDR3: CASSPLGVGEKLFF. For the CDR3, the DNA is TGTGCCAGCAGTCCTCTTGGGGTTGGTGAAAAACTGTTTTTT.

This clonotype was seen once. The J gene is TRBJ1-1, the V gene TRBV20-1, with D uncertain. The CDR3 is made up of 11 amino acids. The germline V gene encodes CDR1 DFQATT and CDR2 SNEGSKA (reference sequence). This chain's CDR3 is CSPVGETEAFF. The CDR3 nucleotides are TGCAGCCCCGTAGGAGAAACTGAAGCTTTCTTT.

A few counts support this clonotype. The J gene is TRBJ1-5, the V gene TRBV18; TRBD1 matches at 7 bases. V shed 5 bases and J 3 bases; nucleotides not matched to a gene: 16. Germline CDR1 and CDR2: KGHSH and LQKENI. The CDR3 consists of 18 residues. The CDR3 nucleotides read TGTGCCAGCTCAACAGCCCAACCCTGGACAGGACCCAATCAGCCCCAGCATTTT. This gives the protein CASSTAQPWTGPNQPQHF.